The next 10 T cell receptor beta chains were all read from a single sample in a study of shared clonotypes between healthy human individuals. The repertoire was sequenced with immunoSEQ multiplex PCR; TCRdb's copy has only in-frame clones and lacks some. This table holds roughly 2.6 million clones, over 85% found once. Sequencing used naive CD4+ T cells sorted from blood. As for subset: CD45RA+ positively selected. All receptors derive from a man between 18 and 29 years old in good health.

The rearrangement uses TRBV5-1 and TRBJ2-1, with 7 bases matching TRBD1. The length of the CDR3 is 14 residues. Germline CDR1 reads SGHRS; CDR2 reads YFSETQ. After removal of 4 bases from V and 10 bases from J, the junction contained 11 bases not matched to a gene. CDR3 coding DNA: TGCGCCAGCAGCCTTAGGACAGGAGTACAAGAGCAGTTCTTC. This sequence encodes CASSLRTGVQEQFF.

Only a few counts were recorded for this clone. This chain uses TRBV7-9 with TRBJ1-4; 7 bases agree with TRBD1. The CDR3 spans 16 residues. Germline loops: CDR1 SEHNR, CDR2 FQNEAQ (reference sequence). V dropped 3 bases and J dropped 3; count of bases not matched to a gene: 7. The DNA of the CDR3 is TGTGCCAGCAGCTTCCCGGACAGGTTACCTAATGAAAAACTGTTTTTT. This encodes CASSFPDRLPNEKLFF.

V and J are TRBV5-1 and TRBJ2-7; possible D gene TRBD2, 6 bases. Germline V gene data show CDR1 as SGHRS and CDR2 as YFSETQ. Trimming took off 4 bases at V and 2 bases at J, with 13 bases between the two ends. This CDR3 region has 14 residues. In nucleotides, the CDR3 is TGCGCCAGCAGCCGATACGGGGGAGCCTACGAGCAGTACTTC. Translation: CASSRYGGAYEQYF.

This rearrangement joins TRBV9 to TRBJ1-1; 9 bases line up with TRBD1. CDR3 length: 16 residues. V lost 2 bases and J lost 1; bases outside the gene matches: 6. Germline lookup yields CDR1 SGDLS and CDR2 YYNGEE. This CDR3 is CASSVGQGLGNTEAFF. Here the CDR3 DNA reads TGTGCCAGCAGCGTCGGACAGGGGTTAGGGAACACTGAAGCTTTCTTT.

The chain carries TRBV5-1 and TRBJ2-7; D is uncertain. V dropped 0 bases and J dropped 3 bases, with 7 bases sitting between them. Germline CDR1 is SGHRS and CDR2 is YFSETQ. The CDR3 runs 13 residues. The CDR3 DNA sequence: TGCGCCAGCAGCTTGGACACCTTCTACGAGCAGTACTTC. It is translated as CASSLDTFYEQYF.

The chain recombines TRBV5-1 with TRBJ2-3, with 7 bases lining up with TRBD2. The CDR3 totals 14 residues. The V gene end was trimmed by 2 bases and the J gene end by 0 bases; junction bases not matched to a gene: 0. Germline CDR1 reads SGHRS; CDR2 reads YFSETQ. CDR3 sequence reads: CASSFSGSTDTQYF. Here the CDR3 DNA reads TGCGCCAGCAGCTTTAGCGGGAGCACAGATACGCAGTATTTT.

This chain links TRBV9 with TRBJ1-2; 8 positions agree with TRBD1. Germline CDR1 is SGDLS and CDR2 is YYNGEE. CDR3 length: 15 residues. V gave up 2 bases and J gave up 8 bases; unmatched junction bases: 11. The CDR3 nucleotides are TGTGCCAGCAGCGTCACTACCCAGGGGGCGGAAGGCTACACCTTC. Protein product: CASSVTTQGAEGYTF.

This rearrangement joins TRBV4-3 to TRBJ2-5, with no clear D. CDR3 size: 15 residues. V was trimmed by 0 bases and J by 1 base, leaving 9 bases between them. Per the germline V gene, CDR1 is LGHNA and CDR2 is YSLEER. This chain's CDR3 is CASSQEWAAQETQYF. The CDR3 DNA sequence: TGCGCCAGCAGCCAAGAGTGGGCGGCCCAAGAGACCCAGTACTTC.

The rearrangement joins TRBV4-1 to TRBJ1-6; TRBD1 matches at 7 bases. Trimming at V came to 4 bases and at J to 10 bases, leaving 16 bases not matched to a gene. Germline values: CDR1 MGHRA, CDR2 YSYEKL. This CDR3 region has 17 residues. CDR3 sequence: CASSRILRGTEFSPLHF. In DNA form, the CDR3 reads TGCGCCAGCAGCCGCATCCTCCGCGGGACAGAGTTCTCACCCCTCCACTTT.

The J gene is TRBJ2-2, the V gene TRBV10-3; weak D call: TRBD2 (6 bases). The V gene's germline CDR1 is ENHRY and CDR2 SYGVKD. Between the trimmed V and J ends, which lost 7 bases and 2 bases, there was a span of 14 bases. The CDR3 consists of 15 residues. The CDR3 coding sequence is TGTGCCATCACTGCGGGACCATCCAACACCGGGGAGCTGTTTTTT. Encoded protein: CAITAGPSNTGELFF.